This T cell receptor beta chain was sequenced for a study of patients and donors after allogeneic stem cell transplantation. The CDR3 is made up of 15 amino acids. The V end was cut by 3 bases, the J end by 0 bases, with 9 bases between. Germline CDR1 MNHEY, CDR2 SVGAGI. This clonotype occurred many times. TCRdb re-analysed the RT-PCR reads in MiXCR, keeping a single row per CDR3 protein. The repertoire has about a million distinct CDR3 sequences, about a sixth of them found once; the top ten carry 5.5% to 6.5%. The chain joins TRBV6-5 to TRBJ2-1, with D possibly being TRBD1 or TRBD2 (5 bases each). This clonotype was sampled from a human donor who was either an allogeneic HSCT recipient or a stem cell or donor lymphocyte infusion donor (not recorded which). It is not recorded whose cells these are; they may come from a transplant donor. The sequencing input was blood, either unsorted or a sorted T cell fraction (not recorded which). CDR3 nucleotide sequence: TGTGCCAGCAGTTATGGGGGTCGCTCCTACAATGAGCAGTTCTTC. Translating it yields CASSYGGRSYNEQFF.